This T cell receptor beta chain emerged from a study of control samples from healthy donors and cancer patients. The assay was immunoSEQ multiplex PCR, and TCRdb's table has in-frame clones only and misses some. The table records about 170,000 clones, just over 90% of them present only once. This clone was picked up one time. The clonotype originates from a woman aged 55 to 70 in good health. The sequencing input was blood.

CDR3 sequence: CASSYRDKPNYGYTF. For the CDR3, the DNA is TGTGCCAGCAGCTACCGGGACAAGCCTAACTATGGCTACACCTTC. V and J are TRBV7-2 and TRBJ1-2; TRBD1 is a possible D gene (6 bases). This CDR3 contains 15 residues. V shed 4 bases and J shed 0 bases, with 12 bases lying between them. The germline V gene has CDR1 SGHTA and CDR2 FQGNSA.